A selection of T cell receptor beta chains follows, all from one sample in a study of cytomegalovirus exposure and HLA in healthy donors. The table came from immunoSEQ multiplex PCR; TCRdb's copy has only in-frame clones and leaves some out. This sample has about 82,000 clones, with about a tenth found just once. Sequencing was performed on PBMCs. The receptors stem from a man aged 60 to 75 in good health and CMV-seropositive. Each CDR3 is given with its conserved first and last residue. Each record gives: CDR3 protein, CDR3 DNA, D gene, J gene, V gene, clone size. The D gene is left open where the match is weak. Clone size is given for some rows only: seen once, a few or many times, or a class if the clone is expanded.

CDR3aa: CASSTSLYSNQPQHF
CDR3nt: TGTGCCAGTAGTACGTCCCTGTATAGCAATCAGCCCCAGCATTTT
d_gene: NA
j_gene: TRBJ1-5
v_gene: TRBV19
abundance: few

CDR3aa: CASSLGAYQETQYF
CDR3nt: TGTGCCAGCAGCTTAGGGGCGTATCAGGAGACCCAGTACTTC
d_gene: NA
j_gene: TRBJ2-5
v_gene: TRBV7-8
abundance: NA

CDR3aa: CASTTGGSYEQYF
CDR3nt: TGTGCCAGCACGACAGGGGGAAGTTACGAGCAGTACTTC
d_gene: TRBD1
j_gene: TRBJ2-7
v_gene: TRBV2
abundance: NA

CDR3aa: CASSLRSSGGVDEQFF
CDR3nt: TGTGCCAGCAGCTTAAGGTCGTCGGGGGGAGTGGATGAGCAGTTCTTC
d_gene: TRBD2
j_gene: TRBJ2-1
v_gene: TRBV7-8
abundance: NA

CDR3aa: CASSLRVSTEAFF
CDR3nt: TGTGCCAGCAGTCTCAGGGTAAGCACTGAAGCTTTCTTT
d_gene: NA
j_gene: TRBJ1-1
v_gene: TRBV28
abundance: few

CDR3aa: CASSLHQGAESYEQYF
CDR3nt: TGTGCCAGCAGTTTACACCAGGGGGCGGAGTCCTACGAGCAGTACTTC
d_gene: TRBD1
j_gene: TRBJ2-7
v_gene: TRBV27
abundance: NA

CDR3aa: CASSPGGLAGGNTGELFF
CDR3nt: TGTGCCAGCAGCCCAGGTGGACTAGCGGGGGGGAACACCGGGGAGCTGTTTTTT
d_gene: TRBD2
j_gene: TRBJ2-2
v_gene: TRBV5-4
abundance: NA

CDR3aa: CASSQTGNYGYTF
CDR3nt: TGTGCCAGCAGTCAAACAGGGAACTATGGCTACACCTTC
d_gene: NA
j_gene: TRBJ1-2
v_gene: TRBV6-5
abundance: NA

CDR3aa: CASSFGDQPQHF
CDR3nt: TGTGCCAGCAGCTTCGGGGATCAGCCCCAGCATTTT
d_gene: NA
j_gene: TRBJ1-5
v_gene: TRBV7-9
abundance: once

CDR3aa: CASSLGLAGGQETQYF
CDR3nt: TGTGCTAGCAGCCTAGGACTAGCGGGGGGCCAAGAGACCCAGTACTTC
d_gene: TRBD2
j_gene: TRBJ2-5
v_gene: TRBV7-7
abundance: few

CDR3aa: CASSLTGTGPYEQYF
CDR3nt: TGCGCCAGCAGCTTAACCGGGACAGGGCCCTACGAGCAGTACTTC
d_gene: TRBD1
j_gene: TRBJ2-7
v_gene: TRBV5-1
abundance: NA

CDR3aa: CASSSAGGNIYEQYF
CDR3nt: TGTGCCAGCAGTTCAGCGGGAGGTAATATCTACGAGCAGTACTTC
d_gene: TRBD2
j_gene: TRBJ2-7
v_gene: TRBV28
abundance: few

CDR3aa: CTSSLLQGVRTDEQFF
CDR3nt: TGCACCAGCAGCCTACTACAGGGGGTACGGACCGATGAGCAGTTCTTC
d_gene: NA
j_gene: TRBJ2-1
v_gene: TRBV1
abundance: NA

CDR3aa: CASGSGGSQETQYF
CDR3nt: TGTGCCAGCGGCTCAGGAGGGTCCCAAGAGACCCAGTACTTC
d_gene: NA
j_gene: TRBJ2-5
v_gene: TRBV28
abundance: once

CDR3aa: CASSTQGDQYF
CDR3nt: TGTGCCAGCAGCACACAGGGGGACCAGTACTTC
d_gene: TRBD1
j_gene: TRBJ2-5
v_gene: TRBV7-8
abundance: few

CDR3aa: CASSRTGPLVYGYTF
CDR3nt: TGTGCCAGCAGCCGGACAGGGCCGCTGGTCTATGGCTACACCTTC
d_gene: TRBD1
j_gene: TRBJ1-2
v_gene: TRBV27
abundance: NA

CDR3aa: CASSPRTGENTGELFF
CDR3nt: TGTGCCAGCAGCCCACGGACAGGCGAGAACACCGGGGAGCTGTTTTTT
d_gene: TRBD1
j_gene: TRBJ2-2
v_gene: TRBV5-4
abundance: NA

CDR3aa: CASSPRTSGGYTDTQYF
CDR3nt: TGTGCCAGCAGTCCTCGGACTAGCGGGGGCTACACAGATACGCAGTATTTT
d_gene: TRBD2
j_gene: TRBJ2-3
v_gene: TRBV27
abundance: NA

CDR3aa: CASSQGLGGDEQFF
CDR3nt: TGTGCCAGCAGCCAGGGACTTGGGGGGGATGAGCAGTTCTTC
d_gene: TRBD2
j_gene: TRBJ2-1
v_gene: TRBV4-2
abundance: few

CDR3aa: CASSRGTSGNQETQYF
CDR3nt: TGTGCCAGCAGCCGGGGGACTAGCGGTAACCAAGAGACCCAGTACTTC
d_gene: TRBD2
j_gene: TRBJ2-5
v_gene: TRBV5-4
abundance: few

CDR3aa: CASSLRPHLGTGNEQFF
CDR3nt: TGTGCCAGCAGCTTAAGGCCCCACTTGGGCACTGGGAATGAGCAGTTCTTC
d_gene: NA
j_gene: TRBJ2-1
v_gene: TRBV7-9
abundance: NA

CDR3aa: CASSLAGATDTQYF
CDR3nt: TGTGCCAGCAGCTTAGCGGGGGCCACAGATACGCAGTATTTT
d_gene: NA
j_gene: TRBJ2-3
v_gene: TRBV7-3
abundance: NA